This T cell receptor (beta chain) was captured by sequencing in a study of blood T cell repertoires in COVID-19. Study overall: The study drew acute and convalescent COVID-19 samples from the United States, Italy and Spain. Sources were T cells, B-cell-depleted T cells, or PBMCs; the material itself was cDNA or gDNA.

How the authors handled the data: Reference gene primers were amplified, and this amplification served to estimate nucleated cell counts. Libraries were prepared by immunoSEQ multiplex PCR; TCRdb keeps only in-frame clonotypes and omits some of them. Clone size and the V and J calls come from that table; the DNA yielded D and trimming. Of approximately 160,000 clones in the sample, 60% to 85% were seen once. The CDR3 extends over 16 amino acids. CDR1 and CDR2 (germline): MDHEN, SYDVKM. Trimming stripped 4 bases from V and 3 bases from J, with 17 bases between. Material for sequencing was peripheral blood. This TCR came from a man in his sixties or seventies with acute or convalescent COVID-19. The J gene is TRBJ2-3, the V gene TRBV28, with D perhaps matching TRBD1 (6 bases). CDR3 DNA sequence: TGTGCCAGCAGTTCACCACAGGGACATGCTACAGATACGCAGTATTTT. It translates to CASSSPQGHATDTQYF.